What follows are 21 T cell receptor beta chains derived from one specimen sequenced in a study of beta chain features in type 1 diabetes. General observations from the study: Moderately but significantly shorter TCRB CDR3s were found in Type 1 diabetes patients in all four CD4+ subsets.

Their antigens remain unidentified. The investigators reverse transcribed all of the isolated RNA, so they sequenced expressed TCRB transcripts. The protocol was immunoSEQ multiplex PCR, while the TCRdb copy is restricted to in-frame clones and leaves out a portion. The sample lists 65,000 to 85,000 clones; about 48% were seen once. Source material: central memory CD4+ T cells from blood. The receptors were gathered from a man aged 30-40 years with type 1 diabetes.

Only a few counts were recorded for this clone. J is TRBJ2-3 and V is TRBV4-1; D is unclear. The CDR3 length is 16 residues. Germline CDR1 and CDR2: MGHRA and YSYEKL. Trimming cost V 4 bases and J 1 base, with 15 bases left between them. CDR3 DNA sequence: TGCGCCAGCAGCCCGCAGACCACCGCGGGCACAGATACGCAGTATTTT. The encoded protein is CASSPQTTAGTDTQYF.

The gene calls are TRBV5-1 and TRBJ1-1; TRBD1 agrees at 8 bases. The CDR3 spans 18 residues. Germline trimming cut 2 bases from V and 4 bases from J; bases unmatched to any gene: 16. Per germline, CDR1 SGHRS and CDR2 YFSETQ. This CDR3 reads CASSLGVDQGAGGTEAFF. CDR3 in DNA: TGCGCCAGCAGCTTAGGGGTGGATCAGGGGGCAGGGGGCACTGAAGCTTTCTTT.

The J gene is TRBJ2-6, the V gene TRBV27, with D perhaps TRBD1 (6 bases). V lost 6 bases to trimming and J lost 4 bases, with 25 bases between them. CDR1 and CDR2 (germline): MNHEY, SMNVEV (reference sequence). The CDR3 loop spans 19 amino acids. CDR3 coding DNA: TGTGCCAGCAGCTCCCTTTGGGGGACCAGACAGGCCGGGGCCAACGTCCTGACTTTC. Its translation is CASSSLWGTRQAGANVLTF.

This chain links TRBV6-5 with TRBJ1-1; D is unresolved. There are 14 residues in the CDR3. Trimming cost V 6 bases and J 0 bases, with 11 bases left between them. Germline values: CDR1 MNHEY, CDR2 SVGAGI. The CDR3, as DNA: TGTGCCAGCAGCCACCGGAGGGTGAACACTGAAGCTTTCTTT. Translation: CASSHRRVNTEAFF.

V gene TRBV19 combines with J gene TRBJ2-1; 10 bases are shared with TRBD1. The junction had 7 bases not matched to a gene; V was cut back by 10 bases and J by 4 bases. Germline V gives CDR1 LNHDA, CDR2 SQIVND (reference sequence). CDR3 size: 14 residues. In DNA form, the CDR3 reads TGTGCCACGGGAACGGACAGGGGGTACAATGAGCAGTTCTTC. This sequence encodes CATGTDRGYNEQFF.

As regards this clone: The identical CDR3 is also encoded by other nucleotide sequences in the sample. This chain links TRBV30 with TRBJ2-7; 7 nucleotides line up with TRBD2. With V trimmed by 1 base and J by 3 bases, 0 bases remained unmatched. The V gene's germline CDR1 is GTSNPN and CDR2 SVGIG (reference sequence). This CDR3 is 12 amino acids long. The CDR3 DNA follows: TGTGCCTGGAGTGGGGGGGGCTACGAGCAGTACTTC. It codes for CAWSGGGYEQYF.

V and J are TRBV6-5 and TRBJ2-1; 9 bases line up with TRBD2. Trimming cost V 4 bases and J 3 bases; bases outside gene matches: 7. This CDR3 region has 16 residues. Germline lookup yields CDR1 MNHEY and CDR2 SVGAGI. The CDR3 loop is CASSSLTSGDYNEQFF. CDR3 DNA: TGTGCCAGCAGTTCCTTGACTAGCGGAGACTACAATGAGCAGTTCTTC.

The J gene is TRBJ1-5, the V gene TRBV6-1; 7 positions match TRBD1. Unmatched junction bases numbered 4, after V lost 6 bases and J lost 2 bases. The CDR3 loop spans 14 amino acids. Germline V gene data show CDR1 as MNHNS and CDR2 as SASEGT. This CDR3 reads CASREGAGNQPQHF. The CDR3 coding sequence is TGTGCCAGCAGGGAGGGGGCCGGCAATCAGCCCCAGCATTTT.

Here the CDR3 DNA reads TGTGCCAGCAGTGTGAGGAGGGGAGGACTAGCGGGGGCGTCCTACAATGAGCAGTTCTTC. Protein sequence: CASSVRRGGLAGASYNEQFF. This chain joins TRBV6-1 and TRBJ2-1; 13 bases agree with TRBD2. With V trimmed by 4 bases and J by 1 base, 13 bases remained unmatched. Germline loops: CDR1 MNHNS, CDR2 SASEGT. The CDR3 is made up of 20 amino acids.

The chain has TRBV5-4 and TRBJ1-4; D is undetermined. CDR1 is SGHNT and CDR2 is YYREEE in the germline V gene (reference sequence). The CDR3 loop spans 12 amino acids. The V end lost 4 bases, the J end lost 10 bases, and 11 bases lay between the germline ends. The CDR3: CASSERGGKLFF. The CDR3 DNA sequence: TGTGCCAGCAGCGAGAGAGGCGGAAAACTGTTTTTT.

This sequence joins TRBV2 and TRBJ1-2; 11 nucleotides align to TRBD1. The CDR3 consists of 14 residues. The germline V gene has CDR1 SNHLY and CDR2 FYNNEI. V was pared by 3 bases and J by 4 bases, with 1 base of the junction left unmatched. DNA of the CDR3: TGTGCCAGCAGTGAGGGGACAGGGGGCTATGGCTACACCTTC. Its protein product is CASSEGTGGYGYTF.

The sample holds a few counts of this clone. V and J are TRBV6-6 and TRBJ2-7; 8 positions match TRBD1. V shed 7 bases, J shed 6 bases, and the junction held 8 bases outside the gene matches. The CDR3 sequence is 13 residues long. From germline, CDR1 is MNHNY and CDR2 SVGAGI (reference sequence). CDR3 DNA sequence: TGTGCCAGCAACGACAGGGGCTATCGCGAGCAGTACTTC. It encodes CASNDRGYREQYF.

With regard to this clone: The junction departs from the called germline gene at one end, perhaps through a read error. The V call is TRBV5-4, the J call TRBJ2-1; D remains unclear. The CDR3 loop spans 14 amino acids. CDR1 and CDR2 (germline): SGHNT, YYREEE (reference sequence). In DNA form, the CDR3 reads TGTGCCAACAGCACCCCGGAGACTTACAATGAGCAGTTCTTC. Its protein product is CANSTPETYNEQFF.

This clone was counted a few times. V gene TRBV27 combines with J gene TRBJ2-6, with 12 bases identical to TRBD1. V shed 1 base and J 4 bases; nucleotides not matched to a gene: 5. This CDR3 spans 18 amino acids. The V gene's germline CDR1 is MNHEY and CDR2 SMNVEV (reference sequence). CDR3 DNA sequence: TGTGCCAGCAGTTTATTGGGACAGGGGGCGCCCGGGGCCAACGTCCTGACTTTC. Translation: CASSLLGQGAPGANVLTF.

The V call is TRBV10-1, the J call TRBJ2-1; 15 bases line up with TRBD2. Looked up from germline, CDR1 is WNHNN and CDR2 is SYGVQD (reference sequence). With 6 bases clipped from V and 2 bases from J, the junction kept 8 bases outside the gene matches. The CDR3 totals 18 residues. In nucleotides, the CDR3 is TGCGCCAGCAGCGCGGGACTAGCGGGGGGATCCCCCTACAATGAGCAGTTCTTC. Translating gives CASSAGLAGGSPYNEQFF.

The genes are TRBV11-3 and TRBJ2-3; TRBD1 is a possible D gene (6 bases). Trimming stripped 3 bases from V and 4 bases from J, with 14 bases between. CDR3 length: 15 amino acids. Germline assignment: CDR1 SGHNT and CDR2 YENEEA. CDR3: CASSFWDTDSDTQYF. The DNA of the CDR3 is TGTGCCAGCAGCTTCTGGGACACGGATTCAGATACGCAGTATTTT.

This clone was found once. This rearrangement joins TRBV6-1 to TRBJ2-7; D unresolved. This CDR3 is built from 12 residues. V was pared by 4 bases and J by 2 bases, with 6 bases between. The germline gives CDR1 MNHNS, CDR2 SASEGT. The CDR3 reads CASSVRAYEQYF. In nucleotides, the CDR3 is TGTGCCAGCAGTGTCCGAGCCTACGAGCAGTACTTC.

The rearrangement joins TRBV5-1 to TRBJ2-7; D remains ambiguous. The germline V gene has CDR1 SGHRS and CDR2 YFSETQ. This CDR3 spans 10 amino acids. V lost 7 bases to trimming and J lost 6 bases, with 8 bases between them. CDR3 sequence (DNA): TGCGCCAGCCGCTCGCGCGAGCAGTACTTC. Translated, it gives CASRSREQYF.

The chain is built from TRBV28 and TRBJ1-1; D is unresolved. Germline V lookup: CDR1 MDHEN, CDR2 SYDVKM. The CDR3 runs to 12 residues. The V end was cut by 6 bases, the J end by 5 bases, with 10 bases between. The DNA for the CDR3 is TGTGCCAGCAGCCCCCCTAGGACTGAAGCTTTCTTT. This gives the protein CASSPPRTEAFF.

The chain combines TRBV2 with TRBJ2-5; 7 positions agree with TRBD1. Germline V CDR1 and CDR2: SNHLY, FYNNEI. V was pared by 7 bases and J by 1 base, with 3 bases of the junction left unmatched. The CDR3 has 13 residues. In nucleotides, the CDR3 is TGTGCCAGCACTAGGGACAGCCAAGAGACCCAGTACTTC. It is translated as CASTRDSQETQYF.

The rearrangement links TRBV9 to TRBJ2-1; 8 nucleotides align to TRBD2. After removal of 4 bases from V and 9 bases from J, the junction contained 12 bases not matched to a gene. The CDR3 extends over 15 amino acids. Per germline, CDR1 SGDLS and CDR2 YYNGEE. CDR3 sequence (DNA): TGTGCCAGCAGCTCGAGTAGCGGGGTGAAGGGTGAGCAGTTCTTC. Encoded protein: CASSSSSGVKGEQFF. The full variable domain, with the rest looked up from reference TRBV9 and TRBJ2-1, is DSGVTQTPKHLITATGQRVTLRCSPRSGDLSVYWYQQSLDQGLQFLIQYYNGEERAKGNILERFSAQQFPDLHSELNLSSLELGDSALYFCASSSSSGVKGEQFFGPGTRLTVL.